This T cell receptor beta chain was recovered during a study of blood T cell repertoires in COVID-19. Overall study context: There were acute and convalescent COVID-19 samples, and they came from the United States, Italy and Spain. T cells, B-cell-depleted T cells, or PBMCs supplied cDNA or gDNA.

V lost 3 bases and J lost 10, with 9 bases in between. Germline V gene data show CDR1 as MDHEN and CDR2 as SYDVKM. The CDR3 has 12 residues. This clone was detected only a few times. In the authors' workflow: Scientists estimated how many nucleated cells there were by amplifying reference gene primers. Assay: immunoSEQ multiplex PCR; the TCRdb copy retains only in-frame clones and omits some. V, J and clone size are those of that table, while D and trimming were read from the DNA. The sample contains about 82,000 clones, 81% of which appear only once. V and J are TRBV28 and TRBJ1-4; D unresolved. The sequencing input was peripheral blood. This clonotype originated in a man aged 80 or over with acute or convalescent COVID-19. In nucleotides, the CDR3 is TGTGCCAGCAGTTTGTCCGGTTCAAAACTGTTTTTT. Encoded protein: CASSLSGSKLFF.